The T cell receptor (beta chain) under discussion was sequenced for a study of blood T cell repertoires in COVID-19. Study as a whole: Samples representing acute and convalescent COVID-19 were sourced from the United States, Italy and Spain.

In the original analysis: Estimation of nucleated cell counts relied on the amplification of reference gene primers. TCRdb keeps only in-frame clones here, not all; method: immunoSEQ multiplex PCR. The DNA was the basis for D and trimming; V, J and clone size are from that table. The sample has 90,000 to 130,000 clones, approximately 86% seen once. The CDR3 contains 15 residues. Germline lookup yields CDR1 SGDLS and CDR2 YYNGEE. J lost 0 bases, V lost 4 bases, and 4 bases had no gene match. This TCR came from a man aged 35-49 years with acute or convalescent COVID-19. The chain joins TRBV9 to TRBJ1-2, with 9 bases matching TRBD1. The sample was peripheral blood. The CDR3 DNA is TGTGCCAGCAGCCCACGGACAGGGGCTAACTATGGCTACACCTTC. It specifies CASSPRTGANYGYTF.